This T cell receptor beta chain was captured by sequencing in a study of T cell changes during pregnancy in multiple sclerosis (dated by TCRdb to 2018 to 2020). For the wider study: Changes in the T cell repertoire over the course of pregnancy were examined in this study in women with multiple sclerosis.

Looking up the germline V gene yields CDR1 LGHNA and CDR2 YSLEER. The CDR3 runs 14 amino acids, cysteine and phenylalanine included. Solely the CDR3 DNA is kept, with 42 bases framed from the first base. Here V drops 1 base and J drops 6 bases, and the junction holds 3 bases not matched to any gene. Library prep was done by the immunoSEQ multiplex PCR assay. In its TCRdb copy, this immuneACCESS table keeps in-frame sequences only and misses some clones. Where compared with another copy, unresolved V genes explain less than half of these, and the others have no known cause. Across this sample there are tens of thousands of clones, with approximately 90% seen only once. Clones ranked in the top ten supply about 1.5% of the sample. As for this clone: Its antigen is currently not known. Base qualities are not provided; no much larger clone lies one nucleotide away.

Sequencing was performed on peripheral blood, taken in the third trimester of pregnancy. This TCR was recovered from a female donor with multiple sclerosis, enrolled in a pregnancy study. The sequence joins TRBV4-3 to TRBJ1-2; TRBD1 agrees with 9 junctional bases. The nucleotide sequence reads as follows: TGCGCCAGCAGCCAAGTCGGGACAGGGCATGGCTACACCTTC. It specifies CASSQVGTGHGYTF.